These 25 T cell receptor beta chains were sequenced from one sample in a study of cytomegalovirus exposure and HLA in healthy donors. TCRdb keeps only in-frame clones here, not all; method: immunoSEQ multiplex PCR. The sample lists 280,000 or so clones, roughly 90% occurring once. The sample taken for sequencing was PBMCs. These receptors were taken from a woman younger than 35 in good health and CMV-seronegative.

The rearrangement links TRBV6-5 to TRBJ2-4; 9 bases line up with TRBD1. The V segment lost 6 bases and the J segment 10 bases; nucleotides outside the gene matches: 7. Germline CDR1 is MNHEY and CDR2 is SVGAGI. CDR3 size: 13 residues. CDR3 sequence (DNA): TGTGCCAGCAGCTCCGGGACAGGGTTAATTCAGTACTTC. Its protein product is CASSSGTGLIQYF.

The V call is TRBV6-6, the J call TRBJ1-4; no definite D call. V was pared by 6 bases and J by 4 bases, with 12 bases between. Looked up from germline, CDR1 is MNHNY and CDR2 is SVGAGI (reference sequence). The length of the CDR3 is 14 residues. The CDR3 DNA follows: TGTGCCAGCAGGGGCGGGATTATTAATGAAAAACTGTTTTTT. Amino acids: CASRGGIINEKLFF.

CDR3 sequence (DNA): TGTGCCAGCACCCTGGGCCAGAGCTTTCAGGATGAGCAGTTCTTC. Its protein is CASTLGQSFQDEQFF. The chain is built from TRBV28 and TRBJ2-1; D remains unclear. This CDR3 is 15 amino acids long. Per the germline V gene, CDR1 is MDHEN and CDR2 is SYDVKM. Deletions cut 7 bases from V and 8 bases from J, with 21 bases between.

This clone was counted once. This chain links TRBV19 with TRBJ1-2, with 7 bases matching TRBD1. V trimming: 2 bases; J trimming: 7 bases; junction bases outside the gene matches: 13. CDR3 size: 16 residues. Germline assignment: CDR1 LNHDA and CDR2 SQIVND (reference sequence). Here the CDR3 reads CASSIRRDRPFTGYTF. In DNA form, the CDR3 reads TGTGCCAGTAGTATAAGGCGGGACAGACCCTTTACTGGCTACACCTTC.

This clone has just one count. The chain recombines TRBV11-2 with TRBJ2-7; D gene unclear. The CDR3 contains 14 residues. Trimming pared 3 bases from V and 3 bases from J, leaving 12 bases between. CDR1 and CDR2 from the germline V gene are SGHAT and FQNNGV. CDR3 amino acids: CASSFDRVRYEQYF. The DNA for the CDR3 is TGTGCCAGCAGCTTCGATCGGGTGCGCTACGAGCAGTACTTC.

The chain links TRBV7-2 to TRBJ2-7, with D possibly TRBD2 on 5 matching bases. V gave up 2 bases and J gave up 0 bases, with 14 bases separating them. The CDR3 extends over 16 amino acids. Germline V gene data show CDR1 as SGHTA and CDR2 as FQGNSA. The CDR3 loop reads CASSLSGLASSYEQYF. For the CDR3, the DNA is TGTGCCAGCAGCTTATCGGGGTTAGCGAGCTCCTACGAGCAGTACTTC.

The DNA for the CDR3 is TGTGCCAGCACCACGGGTGTTCGATACAATGAGCAGTTCTTC. Protein: CASTTGVRYNEQFF. This rearrangement joins TRBV6-5 to TRBJ2-1; unclear D gene. The V gene's germline CDR1 is MNHEY and CDR2 SVGAGI. The V gene lost 7 bases and the J gene lost 4 bases, with 14 bases spanning the gap. The CDR3 runs to 14 residues.

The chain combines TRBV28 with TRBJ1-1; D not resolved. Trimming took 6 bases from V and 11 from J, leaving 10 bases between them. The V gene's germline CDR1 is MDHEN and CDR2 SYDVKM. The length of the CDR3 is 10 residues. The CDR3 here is CASSSFVAFF. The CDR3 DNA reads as TGTGCCAGCAGCTCCTTTGTGGCTTTCTTT.

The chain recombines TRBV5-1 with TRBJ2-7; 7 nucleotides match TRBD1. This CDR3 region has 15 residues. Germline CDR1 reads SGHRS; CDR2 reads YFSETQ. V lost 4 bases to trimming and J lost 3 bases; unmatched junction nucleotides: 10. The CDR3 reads CASSQDGTADYEQYF. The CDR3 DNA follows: TGCGCCAGCAGCCAAGACGGGACAGCAGACTACGAGCAGTACTTC.

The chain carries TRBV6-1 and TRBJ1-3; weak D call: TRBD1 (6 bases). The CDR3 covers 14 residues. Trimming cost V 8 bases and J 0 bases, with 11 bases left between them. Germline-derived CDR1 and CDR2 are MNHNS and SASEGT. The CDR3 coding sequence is TGTGCCAGCTCAAAGGGGGACTCTGGAAACACCATATATTTT. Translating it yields CASSKGDSGNTIYF.

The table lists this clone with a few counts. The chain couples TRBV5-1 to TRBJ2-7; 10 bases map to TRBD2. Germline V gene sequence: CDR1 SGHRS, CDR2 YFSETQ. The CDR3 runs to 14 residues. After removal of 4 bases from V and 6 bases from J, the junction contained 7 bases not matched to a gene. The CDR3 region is CASSPTSGTAEQYF. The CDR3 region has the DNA TGCGCCAGCAGCCCTACTAGCGGGACGGCCGAGCAGTACTTC. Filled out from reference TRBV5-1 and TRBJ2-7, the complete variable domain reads KAGVTQTPRYLIKTRGQQVTLSCSPISGHRSVSWYQQTPGQGLQFLFEYFSETQRNKGNFPGRFSGRQFSNSRSEMNVSTLELGDSALYLCASSPTSGTAEQYFGPGTRLTVT.

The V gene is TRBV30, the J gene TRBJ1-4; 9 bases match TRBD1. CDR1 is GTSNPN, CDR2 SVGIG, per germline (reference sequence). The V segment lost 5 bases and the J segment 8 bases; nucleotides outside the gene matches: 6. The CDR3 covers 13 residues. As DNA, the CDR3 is TGTGCCTGGCGTGGACAGGGGCGGGAAAAACTGTTTTTT. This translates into CAWRGQGREKLFF. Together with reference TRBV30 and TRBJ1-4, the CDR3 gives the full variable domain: SQTIHQWPATLVQPVGSPLSLECTVEGTSNPNLYWYRQAAGRGLQLLFYSVGIGQISSEVPQNLSASRPQDRQFILSSKKLLLSDSGFYLCAWRGQGREKLFFGSGTQLSVL.

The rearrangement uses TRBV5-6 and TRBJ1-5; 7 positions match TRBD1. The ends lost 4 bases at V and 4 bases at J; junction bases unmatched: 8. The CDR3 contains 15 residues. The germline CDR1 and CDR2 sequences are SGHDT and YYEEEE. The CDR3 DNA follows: TGTGCCAGCAGCGGACGGGACAGACAAAATCAGCCCCAGCATTTT. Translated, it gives CASSGRDRQNQPQHF.

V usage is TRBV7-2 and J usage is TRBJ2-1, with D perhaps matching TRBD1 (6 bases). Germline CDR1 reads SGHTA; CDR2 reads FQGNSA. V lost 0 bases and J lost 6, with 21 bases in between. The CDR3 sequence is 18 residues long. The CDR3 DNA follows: TGTGCCAGCAGCTTAGCGGGACAAATCTCGCAGTTTGTCAATGAGCAGTTCTTC. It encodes CASSLAGQISQFVNEQFF. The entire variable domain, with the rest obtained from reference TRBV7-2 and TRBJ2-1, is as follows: GAGVSQSPSNKVTEKGKDVELRCDPISGHTALYWYRQSLGQGLEFLIYFQGNSAPDKSGLPSDRFSAERTGGSVSTLTIQRTQQEDSAVYLCASSLAGQISQFVNEQFFGPGTRLTVL.

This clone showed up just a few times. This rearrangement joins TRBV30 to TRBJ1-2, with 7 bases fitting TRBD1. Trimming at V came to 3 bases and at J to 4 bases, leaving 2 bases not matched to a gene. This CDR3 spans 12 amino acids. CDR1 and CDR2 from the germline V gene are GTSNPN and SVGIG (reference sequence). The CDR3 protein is CAWRRDSYGYTF. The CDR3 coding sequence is TGTGCCTGGAGGCGGGACAGCTATGGCTACACCTTC.

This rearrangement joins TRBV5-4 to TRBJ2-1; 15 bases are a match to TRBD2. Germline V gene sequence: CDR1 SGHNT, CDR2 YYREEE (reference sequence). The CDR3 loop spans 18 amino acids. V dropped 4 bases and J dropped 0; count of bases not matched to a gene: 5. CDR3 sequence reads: CASSQGLAGGSSYNEQFF. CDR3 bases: TGTGCCAGCAGCCAAGGACTAGCGGGAGGGAGCTCCTACAATGAGCAGTTCTTC.

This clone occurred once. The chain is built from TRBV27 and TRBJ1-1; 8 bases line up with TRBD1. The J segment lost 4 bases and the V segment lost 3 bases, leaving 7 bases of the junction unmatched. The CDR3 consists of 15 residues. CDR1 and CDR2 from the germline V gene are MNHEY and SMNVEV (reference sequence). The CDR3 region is CASSFGQGASTEAFF. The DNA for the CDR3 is TGTGCCAGCAGTTTTGGGCAGGGGGCGTCCACTGAAGCTTTCTTT.

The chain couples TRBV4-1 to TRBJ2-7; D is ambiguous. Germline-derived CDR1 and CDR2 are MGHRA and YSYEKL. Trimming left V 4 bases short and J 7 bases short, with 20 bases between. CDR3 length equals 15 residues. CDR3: CASSRAGPSHLEQYF. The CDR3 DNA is TGCGCCAGCAGCCGGGCCGGCCCCTCCCACTTGGAGCAGTACTTC.

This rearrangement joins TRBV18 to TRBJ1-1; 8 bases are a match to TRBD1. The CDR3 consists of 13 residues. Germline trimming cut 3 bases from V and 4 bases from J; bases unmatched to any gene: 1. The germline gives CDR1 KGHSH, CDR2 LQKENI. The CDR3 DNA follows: TGTGCCAGCTCACCGGACAGGGCCACTGAAGCTTTCTTT. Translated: CASSPDRATEAFF. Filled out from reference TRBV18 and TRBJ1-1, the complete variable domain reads NAGVMQNPRHLVRRRGQEARLRCSPMKGHSHVYWYRQLPEEGLKFMVYLQKENIIDESGMPKERFSAEFPKEGPSILRIQQVVRGDSAAYFCASSPDRATEAFFGQGTRLTVV.

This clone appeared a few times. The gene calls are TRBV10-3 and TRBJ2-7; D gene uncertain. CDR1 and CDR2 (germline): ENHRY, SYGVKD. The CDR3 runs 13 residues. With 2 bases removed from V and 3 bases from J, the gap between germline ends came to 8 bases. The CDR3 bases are TGTGCCATCAGTGAGCTCGCACACTACGAGCAGTACTTC. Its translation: CAISELAHYEQYF.

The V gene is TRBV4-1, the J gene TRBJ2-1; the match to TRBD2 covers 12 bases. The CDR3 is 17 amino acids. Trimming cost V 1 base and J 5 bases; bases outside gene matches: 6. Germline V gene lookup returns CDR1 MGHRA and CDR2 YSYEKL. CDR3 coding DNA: TGCGCCAGCAGCCAAGTCCCTCTAGCGGGAGGGAACAATGAGCAGTTCTTC. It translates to CASSQVPLAGGNNEQFF.

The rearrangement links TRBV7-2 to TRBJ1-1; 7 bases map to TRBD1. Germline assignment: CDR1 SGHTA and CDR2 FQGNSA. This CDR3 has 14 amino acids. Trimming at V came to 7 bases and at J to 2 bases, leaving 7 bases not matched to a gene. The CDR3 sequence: CASTPTGINTEAFF. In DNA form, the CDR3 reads TGTGCCAGCACCCCGACAGGGATTAACACTGAAGCTTTCTTT.

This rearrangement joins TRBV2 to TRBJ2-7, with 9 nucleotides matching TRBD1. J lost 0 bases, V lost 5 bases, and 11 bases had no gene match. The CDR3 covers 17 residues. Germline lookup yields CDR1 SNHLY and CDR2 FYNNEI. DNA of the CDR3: TGTGCCAGCAGTAGGGACAGGGTTGAGGGGTCCTCCTACGAGCAGTACTTC. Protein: CASSRDRVEGSSYEQYF.

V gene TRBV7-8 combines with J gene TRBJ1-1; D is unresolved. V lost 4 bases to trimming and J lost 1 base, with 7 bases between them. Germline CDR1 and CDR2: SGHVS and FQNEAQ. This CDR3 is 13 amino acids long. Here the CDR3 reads CASSSGRNTEAFF. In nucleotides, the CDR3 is TGTGCCAGCAGCTCGGGTAGGAACACTGAAGCTTTCTTT.

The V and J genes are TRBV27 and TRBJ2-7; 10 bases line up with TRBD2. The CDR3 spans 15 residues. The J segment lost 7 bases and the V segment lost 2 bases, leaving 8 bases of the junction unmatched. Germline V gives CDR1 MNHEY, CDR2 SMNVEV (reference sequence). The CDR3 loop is CASSLELAGVGEQYF. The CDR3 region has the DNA TGTGCCAGCAGTTTAGAGCTAGCGGGAGTCGGAGAGCAGTACTTC.